This T cell receptor beta chain derives from a study of T cell responses to AZD1222 COVID-19 vaccine. Findings and caveats of the study: Seropositivity was recorded at baseline in only a handful of AZD1222 recipients. Unmutated variant regions are reportedly the target of nearly half of TCRs that are spike-specific.

Comment on this clone: What it binds is unknown.

The length of the CDR3 is 16 residues. The germline gives CDR1 LNHNV, CDR2 YYDKDF (reference sequence). The V gene end was trimmed by 5 bases and the J gene end by 3 bases; junction bases not matched to a gene: 8. Recipients boosted at about 4 weeks or about 12 weeks are pooled. Only in-frame clones appear in the TCRdb table, and some are missing; sequencing was by immunoSEQ multiplex PCR. The sample has more than 150,000 clones; 94% are singletons. The sequence derives from an adult who received the AZD1222 COVID-19 vaccine. The source was peripheral blood, collected 28 days after the second AZD1222 dose. V and J are TRBV15 and TRBJ1-5; TRBD1 matches 9 bases. Here the CDR3 reads CATSRPGQGFNQPQHF. As DNA, the CDR3 is TGTGCCACCAGCCGCCCGGGACAGGGATTCAATCAGCCCCAGCATTTT.